This T cell receptor beta chain emerged from a study of PD-1 blockade in classical Hodgkin lymphoma. This CDR3 has 15 residues. Germline V gene sequence: CDR1 SGHRS, CDR2 YFSETQ. Germline trimming cut 2 bases from V and 4 bases from J; bases unmatched to any gene: 6. For this clone: Its target is not known.

Noted time point: cycle 4 day 1 (C4D1), after around six weeks of nivolumab. After autologous stem cell transplantation all patients relapsed, and prior brentuximab vedotin exposure differed between cohorts. General study points: TCR diversity in CD4+, not CD8+, cells rose significantly by C4D1.

Here immunoSEQ multiplex PCR was the method, and the copy in TCRdb shows in-frame clones only, minus some. The table shows roughly 64,000 clones, with around 90% occurring only once. The starting material was peripheral blood mononuclear cells (PBMCs), obtained before the fourth cycle of nivolumab. The sequence derives from a human donor with classical Hodgkin lymphoma. The chain is built from TRBV5-1 and TRBJ2-3, with 8 bases identical to TRBD2. The CDR3 region has the DNA TGCGCCAGCAGCTTCGACGGGAGGGACTCAGATACGCAGTATTTT. It specifies CASSFDGRDSDTQYF. Full variable domain (outside the CDR3, taken from reference TRBV5-1 and TRBJ2-3): KAGVTQTPRYLIKTRGQQVTLSCSPISGHRSVSWYQQTPGQGLQFLFEYFSETQRNKGNFPGRFSGRQFSNSRSEMNVSTLELGDSALYLCASSFDGRDSDTQYFGPGTRLTVL.